This record looks at one TCR beta chain sequence and its context. V lost 0 bases and J 5 bases, leaving 3 bases between the germline ends. This CDR3 comprises 11 residues. The V gene's germline CDR1 is SGHDT and CDR2 YYEEEE. The method was immunoSEQ multiplex PCR; TCRdb's version includes in-frame clones alone and lacks a portion of them. Of some 140,000 clones listed, 91% are singletons. This sample is drawn from a study of cytotoxic CD8 clonotypes in ibrutinib-treated CLL. The TCR originated in a human donor with chronic lymphocytic leukemia. The source was PBMCs, collected after 12 months of ibrutinib treatment. V is TRBV5-6 and J is TRBJ2-7, with D unclear. In DNA, the CDR3 is TGTGCCAGCAGCTTGGGTGACGAGCAGTACTTC. Encoded protein: CASSLGDEQYF.